This TCR beta chain comes out of a study of response to subunit inactivated influenza vaccine. Findings and caveats of the study: Few new T cells, the authors suggested, are recruited by each seasonal influenza vaccination.

With respect to this clonotype: The target antigen is unknown.

Each CDR3 protein gets one entry after TCRdb re-called the RT-PCR reads with MiXCR. In the table there are about 190,000 distinct CDR3 sequences, around an eighth of which are singletons. Sample: CD8+ T cells sorted from PBMCs, taken more than 4 days after vaccination. This sequence originates from a middle-aged man who received an inactivated influenza vaccine.

CDR3 residues: CAMGPWLLAATDTQYF. The CDR3 DNA is TGTGCCATGGGCCCTTGGCTCCTAGCGGCCACAGATACGCAGTATTTT. The chain is built from TRBV5-3 and TRBJ2-3; the match to TRBD2 covers 7 bases. TRBV5-3 is given ORF status, its function remaining uncertain. The CDR3 runs to 16 residues. J was trimmed by 2 bases and V by 9 bases; bases with no gene match: 15.